This record looks at one TCR beta chain sequence and its context. Its specificity is not known. CDR1 LGHDT and CDR2 YNNKEL come from the germline V gene (reference sequence). The length of the CDR3 is 16 residues. J was trimmed by 8 bases and V by 2 bases; bases with no gene match: 7. In the source study's methods: Clinicopathological groups of papillary thyroid cancer showed CDR3 differences that were used to build a distant-metastasis classifier. TCRdb reprocessed the PCR reads via MiXCR. Here the V and J calls rest on TCRdb's processing, not on the authors' analysis. The data hold approximately 40,000 clones, with 40% to 55% observed a single time. No treatment had been given to any patient before thyroid surgery. These data originate in a study of metastatic and nonmetastatic thyroid tumors. Study-wide context: Repertoire data that came from the blood and tumor or nodule tissue of malignant and benign thyroid patients were compared.

The study's findings and limits: Benign nodules were reported to have significantly lower TCR beta diversity than malignant thyroid tumors, in blood and tumor.

Sequenced: tumor tissue. This sequence originates from a male donor with papillary thyroid cancer or a benign thyroid nodule (not recorded which). Some clones in this sample may be carry-over from other donors' samples. The chain has TRBV3-1 and TRBJ2-2, with 11 bases lining up with TRBD1. The chain's CDR3 is CASSQTGTGGSGELFF. CDR3 nucleotide sequence: TGTGCCAGCAGCCAAACCGGGACAGGGGGATCGGGGGAGCTGTTTTTT. The whole variable domain, remainder taken from reference TRBV3-1 and TRBJ2-2, is DTAVSQTPKYLVTQMGNDKSIKCEQNLGHDTMYWYKQDSKKFLKIMFSYNNKELIINETVPNRFSPKSPDKAHLNLHINSLELGDSAVYFCASSQTGTGGSGELFFGEGSRLTVL.